This record concerns one T cell receptor (beta chain) sequence. Its specific antigen is unknown. The input lacks base qualities; no much larger clone sits a single base away. Trimming accounts for 0 bases at V and 0 bases at J, while the number of junction bases matched to no gene is 0. CDR1 and CDR2 were assigned from the germline V gene (reference sequence) as SGHNT and YYREEE. There are 16 amino acids in the CDR3, from cysteine to phenylalanine inclusive. The entry retains the CDR3 DNA only, 48 bases that are in frame from base 1. This record comes from a study of neurological immune-mediated disorders (dated by TCRdb to the late 2010s). Notes on the research overall: Among the roughly 34 multiple sclerosis patients, relapsing-remitting MS was present in some 31 and secondary progressive MS was present in 3. Peripheral blood TCR-beta repertoires from HTLV-I-associated myelopathy (HAM/TSP) patients, multiple sclerosis patients and healthy controls were compared by UMI-based sequencing. The roughly 99 TCR-beta libraries covered PBMC samples along with longitudinal samples, technical triplicates, and paired sorted CD4+ and CD8+ T-cell subsets. The cohort was made up of some 70 subjects, consisting of some 15 HAM/TSP patients, around 35 multiple sclerosis patients and 20 healthy controls.

For sorted-subset TCR libraries, some 970,000 sorted CD4+ or CD8+ T cells were used. The multiple sclerosis patients were enrolled in a US clinical protocol that evaluated disease progression with magnetic resonance imaging. PBMCs were separated from peripheral blood using Ficoll-Hypaque density gradient centrifugation and then cryopreserved in liquid nitrogen. The study also sequenced paired sorted CD4+ and CD8+ subsets from healthy controls, HAM/TSP patients and MS patients. Study-wide findings and limitations: In a phylogenetic analysis, the repertoires of 18 out of 34 MS patients fell into a single cluster of related CDR3 sequences, pointing to a possible signature at the repertoire level. TCR clonal expansion was highest in HAM/TSP patients and lowest in MS patients, with MS patients falling below even healthy controls. Across subjects, expanded clones never shared an identical CDR3 amino acid sequence, which suggests that the TCR-beta repertoires in every group were private. The MS cluster was not associated with any clinical or MRI features, and the authors stated that larger cohorts are needed.

cDNA was synthesized by template-switch 5'RACE using a primer with a 10-nucleotide random unique molecular identifier that tagged each TCR transcript. Over 180 million TCR-beta sequences, covering 15-18 subjects, were produced in each sequencing run. Total RNA was extracted with the RNeasy kit. TCR-beta VDJ regions were amplified with primers for the TCR constant region and the 5'RACE anchor, using the KAPA Real-time Library Amplification kit. A first PCR added sample indexes and Illumina adaptors, and a second PCR then raised library yield. After purification with Ampure beads, the TCR product of roughly 650 bp was size-selected on a 2% E-gel SizeSelection system. Before pooling, library quality was assessed on a Bioanalyzer, concentration was determined with Qubit, and library quantification was performed with the Kapa Library Quantification kit. An Illumina HiSeq 2500 sequenced the libraries paired-end 2 x 150 bp. To increase sequence diversity, about 25-31% phiX was spiked into each library pool. As for the original processing: The UMI-based MiGEC pipeline processed quality-filtered reads and removed over 80% of raw TCR sequences during error correction. VDJ genes were aligned to IMGT germline references, and clonotypes were defined by unique CDR3 amino acid sequence plus V-J genes. VDJtools evaluated clonal expansion, Shannon diversity and CDR3 relatedness (CalcPairwiseDistances, ClusterSamples); CLCbio workbench built phylogenetic trees. A clone was classed as expanded if it had 8 or more unique UMIs, a cutoff based on coefficient-of-variation modelling across technical triplicates. TCRdb trimmed public reads at Q25 via fastp, called clones via MiXCR and kept in-frame beta chains. Every distinct CDR3 protein forms one entry, paired with its most common genes and DNA. TCRdb, not the original authors, processed these V and J calls. This sample has tens of thousands of distinct CDR3 sequences in its table, and 4.5% to 7% of those were observed once. Approximately 1.5% of the sample is in the top ten clones.

The clonotype was recovered from a woman between 18 and 29 years old with multiple sclerosis. This chain joins TRBV5-4 to TRBJ2-5; TRBD2 fits 12 bases in the junction. The specimen sequenced was CD4+ T cells from blood. The nucleotide sequence is given as TGTGCCAGCAGCTTGGGACTAGCGGGGGACCAAGAGACCCAGTACTTC. It translates as CASSLGLAGDQETQYF.